This is a list of T cell receptor beta chains from one sample in a study of cytomegalovirus exposure and HLA in healthy donors. Some clones are missing from TCRdb's copy, which holds only in-frame ones; the method was immunoSEQ multiplex PCR. The table lists some 120,000 clones, 80% of them singletons, with roughly 5.5% in the top ten. Material for sequencing was PBMCs. The source of these receptors is a man aged 25 to 45 in good health and CMV-seronegative. Both conserved end residues are part of each CDR3. D genes are given only for firm matches. Some rows have no size entry. The others give once, few or many, or a class for an expanded clone.

V	D	size	length	J	DNA	CDR3
TRBV7-2	NA	NA	13	TRBJ2-3	TGTGCCAGCAGCTCAAGACAGGCAGATACGCAGTATTTT	CASSSRQADTQYF
TRBV18	NA	once	16	TRBJ2-1	TGTGCCAGCTCACCACCGTTAGGGGGGGGCCTGAATGAGCAGTTCTTC	CASSPPLGGGLNEQFF
TRBV4-3	TRBD1	NA	11	TRBJ2-4	TGCGCCAGCGGGACAGGGTCTATTCAGTACTTC	CASGTGSIQYF
TRBV21-1	NA	NA	13	TRBJ2-1	TGTGCCAGCAGCAAAGTCGGGAGGGATGAGCAGTTCTTC	CASSKVGRDEQFF
TRBV5-6	TRBD1	NA	15	TRBJ2-3	TGTGCCAGCAGCTTGGACAGGGGGCTCGCAGATACGCAGTATTTT	CASSLDRGLADTQYF
TRBV29-1	NA	NA	13	TRBJ2-5	TGCAGCGTTGCGTGGCCGTACCAAGAGACCCAGTACTTC	CSVAWPYQETQYF
TRBV5-8	NA	NA	15	TRBJ2-7	TGTGCCAGCAGCTTGGGTCGCCAGAACTCCTACGAGCAGTACTTC	CASSLGRQNSYEQYF
TRBV14	TRBD1	NA	16	TRBJ2-5	TGTGCCAGCAGCCTCGGGACAGAAAGGGATGTAGAGACCCAGTACTTC	CASSLGTERDVETQYF
TRBV7-9	NA	once	16	TRBJ2-6	TGTGCCAGCAGCTTATATCGGGGATCTGGGGCCAACGTCCTGACTTTC	CASSLYRGSGANVLTF
TRBV9	NA	NA	14	TRBJ1-1	TGTGCCAGCAGCGTAGATGCGGGAGGCACTGAAGCTTTCTTT	CASSVDAGGTEAFF
TRBV5-1	TRBD1	NA	16	TRBJ1-1	TGCGCCAGCAGCTTGGCCGGGACAGGGGTGAACACTGAAGCTTTCTTT	CASSLAGTGVNTEAFF
TRBV18	TRBD2	NA	14	TRBJ2-7	TGTGCCAGCTCACCGCTGACTAGCCCCTACGAGCAGTACTTC	CASSPLTSPYEQYF
TRBV19	NA	NA	16	TRBJ2-4	TGTGCCAGTATGAACCAGGGCCTTGGGGCCAAAAACATTCAGTACTTC	CASMNQGLGAKNIQYF
TRBV4-3	TRBD1	once	16	TRBJ1-4	TGCGCCAGCAGCCAATCGCGAGACAGGGGTCATCAGGGACTGTTTTTT	CASSQSRDRGHQGLFF
TRBV6-1	NA	NA	15	TRBJ2-7	TGTGCCAGCAGTTCGGCGGCCTCGGGTACCTACGAGCAGTACTTC	CASSSAASGTYEQYF
TRBV6-5	NA	NA	15	TRBJ1-2	TGTGCCAGCAACAAAATGGGGGGAGGTAACTATGGCTACACCTTC	CASNKMGGGNYGYTF
TRBV13	NA	NA	16	TRBJ1-2	TGTGCCAGCAGCATCCGACTGGGTGGGGTGGGAGATGGCTACACCTTC	CASSIRLGGVGDGYTF
TRBV6-6	NA	NA	16	TRBJ2-6	TGTGCCAGCAGGCCTCTCCTTCAGCTAGGAGCCAACGTCCTGACTTTC	CASRPLLQLGANVLTF
TRBV5-6	NA	NA	14	TRBJ2-1	TGTGCCAGCAGCTTGGGTGTTCTCTACAATGAGCAGTTCTTC	CASSLGVLYNEQFF
TRBV6-8	TRBD1	NA	16	TRBJ1-1	TGTGCCAGCAGCGTCGACAGGGGGCGGGCGAACACTGAAGCTTTCTTT	CASSVDRGRANTEAFF
TRBV7-9	NA	NA	13	TRBJ2-5	TGTGCCAGCAGCTTAGACAGGCAAGAGACCCAGTACTTC	CASSLDRQETQYF
TRBV19	NA	NA	12	TRBJ2-1	TGTGCCAGTATTCTCGAGATCAATGAGCAGTTCTTC	CASILEINEQFF
TRBV2	NA	NA	13	TRBJ2-5	TGTGCCAGCAGACAGGGCCTGGGAGAGACCCAGTACTTC	CASRQGLGETQYF
TRBV7-9	NA	NA	11	TRBJ2-3	TGTGCCAGCAGCGCCTCGGGTACGCAGTATTTT	CASSASGTQYF
TRBV18	TRBD2	NA	16	TRBJ2-5	TGTGCCAGCTCACCAGGCGGGGGGGTCTCCCAAGAGACCCAGTACTTC	CASSPGGGVSQETQYF
TRBV6-6	TRBD1	NA	14	TRBJ1-2	TGTGCCAGCAGAGACAGGGGGCCAAACTATGGCTACACCTTC	CASRDRGPNYGYTF
TRBV5-1	NA	NA	14	TRBJ2-7	TGCGCCAGCAGCTTAACGTCAGACTCCTACGAGCAGTACTTC	CASSLTSDSYEQYF
TRBV5-6	TRBD1	NA	14	TRBJ2-7	TGTGCCAGCAGCTTCGGGACAGGGGGCGCCGAGCAGTACTTC	CASSFGTGGAEQYF
TRBV19	NA	NA	14	TRBJ1-1	TGTGCCAGTAGTATTTGGGCGTCCCGGACTGAAGCTTTCTTT	CASSIWASRTEAFF
TRBV5-1	NA	once	14	TRBJ2-2	TGCGCCAGCAGGAGGAGCTCGAACACCGGGGAGCTGTTTTTT	CASRRSSNTGELFF
TRBV19	TRBD2	NA	13	TRBJ2-7	TGTGCCAGTAGTGTAGCGGGAGGATTCGAGCAGTACTTC	CASSVAGGFEQYF
TRBV19	NA	NA	15	TRBJ1-5	TGTGCCAGTAGTATAAAAACAGGGTTTTATCAGCCCCAGCATTTT	CASSIKTGFYQPQHF
TRBV7-8	TRBD2	NA	18	TRBJ2-3	TGTGCCAGCAGCTTAGACATTCAGCGGGAGGCGTTCACAGATACGCAGTATTTT	CASSLDIQREAFTDTQYF
TRBV4-2	NA	NA	13	TRBJ2-7	TGTGCCAGCAGCACCTTGGAGGGGCCCGAGCAGTACTTC	CASSTLEGPEQYF
TRBV28	NA	once	14	TRBJ1-3	TGTGCCAGCAGTTCCCCCTCAGGGGGAAACACCATATATTTT	CASSSPSGGNTIYF
TRBV6-1	TRBD2	once	15	TRBJ2-1	TGTGCCAGCAGTGAACTAGCGGTCACCTACAATGAGCAGTTCTTC	CASSELAVTYNEQFF
TRBV25-1	TRBD1	once	13	TRBJ2-7	TGTGCCAGCAGCGGCAGGGGGACCTACGAGCAGTACTTC	CASSGRGTYEQYF
TRBV5-5	TRBD1	NA	14	TRBJ2-1	TGTGCCAGCAGCCAGGGGACAGCAGACAATGAGCAGTTCTTC	CASSQGTADNEQFF
TRBV9	TRBD1	NA	15	TRBJ2-7	TGTGCCAGCAGCATAGGACAGGGGGGGCCCTACGAGCAGTACTTC	CASSIGQGGPYEQYF
TRBV10-1	TRBD1	NA	14	TRBJ1-2	TGCGCCAGCAGTCCGGGACAGGGTAACTATGGCTACACCTTC	CASSPGQGNYGYTF
TRBV9	NA	NA	14	TRBJ1-1	TGTGCCAGCAGCACCGAGACAGGGAACACTGAAGCTTTCTTT	CASSTETGNTEAFF
TRBV7-2	NA	NA	14	TRBJ2-6	TGTGCCAGCAGGGCTAGCTCTGGGGCCAACGTCCTGACTTTC	CASRASSGANVLTF
TRBV27	TRBD1	NA	13	TRBJ2-7	TGTGCCAGCAGGGGACAGGGGGCGAGTGAGCAGTACTTC	CASRGQGASEQYF
TRBV19	NA	few	15	TRBJ2-6	TGTGCCAGTAAGGACAGTTACTCTGGGGCCAACGTCCTGACTTTC	CASKDSYSGANVLTF
TRBV30	NA	few	13	TRBJ1-4	TGTGCCTGGAGGCGGGACCGATATGAAAAACTGTTTTTT	CAWRRDRYEKLFF
TRBV30	TRBD2	few	15	TRBJ2-1	TGTGCCTGGAGTGTAAGGTTAGCGGGAGTAAATGAGCAGTTCTTC	CAWSVRLAGVNEQFF
TRBV9	TRBD1	NA	16	TRBJ2-7	TGTGCCAGCAGCGTAGATGGGGGGACAGGACAGTACGAGCAGTACTTC	CASSVDGGTGQYEQYF
TRBV6-5	NA	NA	14	TRBJ1-4	TGTGCCAGCAGTCCCGGGGGGGAGTCGGGGAAACTGTTTTTT	CASSPGGESGKLFF
TRBV10-3	NA	NA	13	TRBJ1-4	TGTGCCATCAGTGACAGTCTTAATGAAAAACTGTTTTTT	CAISDSLNEKLFF
TRBV5-4	TRBD1	NA	14	TRBJ1-2	TGTGCCAGCAGCTTGCAGGGGGTTAACTATGGCTACACCTTC	CASSLQGVNYGYTF
TRBV9	NA	NA	14	TRBJ2-7	TGTGCCAGCAGCGTAGCTAGCCAGGCCTACGAGCAGTACTTC	CASSVASQAYEQYF
TRBV6-6	TRBD2	NA	16	TRBJ2-5	TGTGCCAGCAGTCCCACTTCGGGACTAGGGCTGGAGACCCAGTACTTC	CASSPTSGLGLETQYF
TRBV18	NA	NA	15	TRBJ2-3	TGTGCCAGCTCACGTGGCGGCCTCGCCACAGATACGCAGTATTTT	CASSRGGLATDTQYF
TRBV7-9	TRBD2	NA	17	TRBJ2-7	TGTGCCAGCAGCTACGGACTAGCGGGGGATATTAGGTACGAGCAGTACTTC	CASSYGLAGDIRYEQYF
TRBV5-1	NA	NA	16	TRBJ1-3	TGCGCCAGCAGCCCTGTGTCCCGGGGAAGTGGAAACACCATATATTTT	CASSPVSRGSGNTIYF
TRBV9	TRBD1	NA	16	TRBJ1-2	TGTGCCAGCAGCGTAGGGGGACAGGGCTTCTCCTATGGCTACACCTTC	CASSVGGQGFSYGYTF
TRBV6-5	NA	NA	14	TRBJ2-7	TGTGCCAGCAGCCGATCGGACTGGGACTACGAGCAGTACTTC	CASSRSDWDYEQYF
TRBV27	TRBD2	NA	16	TRBJ2-7	TGTGCCAGCAGTTCAAACCTAGCGGCCTCCTCCTACGAGCAGTACTTC	CASSSNLAASSYEQYF
TRBV10-3	TRBD1	NA	15	TRBJ1-5	TGTGCCATCAGTAGGGACAGGGCCCTTAATCAGCCCCAGCATTTT	CAISRDRALNQPQHF
TRBV2	NA	NA	13	TRBJ1-1	TGTGCCAACCTACGGGAGACGAACACTGAAGCTTTCTTT	CANLRETNTEAFF